These 24 T cell receptor beta chains were all obtained from the same sample, sequenced in a study of T cell responses to AZD1222 COVID-19 vaccine. The repertoire was sequenced with immunoSEQ multiplex PCR; TCRdb's copy has only in-frame clones and lacks some. The profile shows about 110,000 clones, just under 90% of them singletons. Specimen: peripheral blood, collected on day 0 of AZD1222 vaccination. The receptors were gathered from an adult in good health.

This clone came up once. The rearrangement joins TRBV10-3 to TRBJ1-5, with D possibly being TRBD1 (5 bases). V gave up 4 bases and J gave up 2 bases, with 12 bases separating them. Germline assignment: CDR1 ENHRY and CDR2 SYGVKD. The CDR3 contains 15 residues. CDR3 nucleotide sequence: TGTGCCATCAGTGGAGGGGAGGGCGGCAATCAGCCCCAGCATTTT. Protein sequence: CAISGGEGGNQPQHF.

The V and J genes are TRBV7-8 and TRBJ2-5; D remains unclear. This CDR3 contains 11 residues. The germline V gene encodes CDR1 SGHVS and CDR2 FQNEAQ. Trimming shortened V by 6 bases and J by 2 bases, and 4 bases separated the two germline ends. The CDR3 nucleotides read TGTGCCAGCAGACAACAAGAGACCCAGTACTTC. Protein product: CASRQQETQYF.

The chain has TRBV11-2 and TRBJ2-7; 11 nucleotides align to TRBD2. Germline V gene lookup returns CDR1 SGHAT and CDR2 FQNNGV. This CDR3 has 17 amino acids. V dropped 2 bases and J dropped 3; count of bases not matched to a gene: 9. The CDR3 DNA reads as TGTGCCAGCAGCTTATTACTAGCGGGGGTGTCAGTCTACGAGCAGTACTTC. This gives the protein CASSLLLAGVSVYEQYF.

The rearrangement joins TRBV4-1 to TRBJ2-2, with 7 positions matching TRBD2. This CDR3 is 18 amino acids long. Germline V lookup: CDR1 MGHRA, CDR2 YSYEKL. V trimming: 3 bases; J trimming: 2 bases; junction bases outside the gene matches: 12. DNA of the CDR3: TGCGCCAGCAGCCATGGACTAGTTTCCCACACTAACACCGGGGAGCTGTTTTTT. This translates into CASSHGLVSHTNTGELFF.

The CDR3 loop reads CASSVKGPNTEAFF. The CDR3, as DNA: TGTGCCAGCAGCGTGAAGGGACCGAACACTGAAGCTTTCTTT. J is TRBJ1-1 and V is TRBV11-2, with a tentative D call TRBD1 (5 bases). The length of the CDR3 is 14 residues. With 5 bases removed from V and 1 base from J, the gap between germline ends came to 11 bases. Germline V gene lookup returns CDR1 SGHAT and CDR2 FQNNGV.

This clone was counted once. The V call is TRBV2, the J call TRBJ2-3, with no clear D. The CDR3 covers 14 residues. Trimming pared 2 bases from V and 0 bases from J, leaving 6 bases between. The germline V gene encodes CDR1 SNHLY and CDR2 FYNNEI. CDR3 in DNA: TGTGCCAGCAGTGAAAGGGCTAGCACAGATACGCAGTATTTT. It codes for CASSERASTDTQYF.

The chain has TRBV18 and TRBJ1-2; D is unclear. Trimming removed 2 bases at V and 3 bases at J, with 7 bases between. The CDR3 loop spans 13 amino acids. CDR1 and CDR2 from the germline V gene are KGHSH and LQKENI. CDR3 amino acids: CASSPGMDYGYTF. The CDR3 coding sequence is TGTGCCAGCTCACCAGGCATGGACTATGGCTACACCTTC.

V and J are TRBV6-5 and TRBJ2-7; TRBD1 matches at 12 bases. Germline CDR1 is MNHEY and CDR2 is SVGAGI. V was pared by 6 bases and J by 3 bases, with 3 bases of the junction left unmatched. This CDR3 has 14 residues. The CDR3: CASRGQGAVYEQYF. CDR3 nucleotides: TGTGCCAGCAGGGGACAGGGGGCTGTCTACGAGCAGTACTTC.

The rearrangement joins TRBV28 to TRBJ2-7; 10 bases are shared with TRBD1. The V segment lost 6 bases and the J segment 6 bases; nucleotides outside the gene matches: 5. CDR1 is MDHEN, CDR2 SYDVKM, per germline. CDR3 length: 13 amino acids. The CDR3 nucleotides read TGTGCCAGCAGACCGACAGGGGGCGCCGAGCAGTACTTC. It yields the protein CASRPTGGAEQYF.

The gene calls are TRBV16 and TRBJ1-2; 8 bases fit TRBD1. The V and J ends lost 2 bases and 8 bases, in that order; junction bases with no gene match: 4. CDR1 is KGHSY and CDR2 is FQNENV in the germline V gene. The CDR3 is 13 residues long. The CDR3 DNA follows: TGTGCCAGCAGCCAACAGGGGGCGAAAGGCTACACCTTC. Protein product: CASSQQGAKGYTF.

This chain connects TRBV29-1 to TRBJ2-2; D might be TRBD2 (6 bases). Germline V lookup: CDR1 SQVTM, CDR2 ANQGSEA. This CDR3 region has 20 residues. V dropped 5 bases and J dropped 0 bases, with 28 bases sitting between them. DNA for the CDR3: TGCAGCGTTTCCCACTACCCTAGGGGAGGTGGACAATCGAACACCGGGGAGCTGTTTTTT. Its protein is CSVSHYPRGGGQSNTGELFF.

This clone was counted a single time. This chain joins TRBV19 and TRBJ1-2; no definite D call. In germline, CDR1 is LNHDA, CDR2 SQIVND (reference sequence). Trimming removed 5 bases from V and 2 bases from J, with 15 bases in between. The CDR3 sequence is 15 residues long. This chain's CDR3 is CASSPDDIANYGYTF. Written as DNA, the CDR3 is TGTGCCAGTAGTCCTGATGACATAGCCAACTATGGCTACACCTTC.

The rearrangement links TRBV2 to TRBJ1-3, with unresolved D. The ends were cut back, 6 bases at V and 3 bases at J, with 9 bases in the middle. The germline gives CDR1 SNHLY, CDR2 FYNNEI. The CDR3 extends over 13 amino acids. CDR3 nucleotides: TGTGCCAGCAGGGGGAGTCTTGGAAACACCATATATTTT. It codes for CASRGSLGNTIYF.

The V call is TRBV18, the J call TRBJ1-1; D not certain. Germline-derived CDR1 and CDR2 are KGHSH and LQKENI. The length of the CDR3 is 14 residues. V gave up 3 bases and J gave up 2 bases, with 10 bases separating them. This CDR3 reads CASSPLPSNTEAFF. Written as DNA, the CDR3 is TGTGCCAGCTCACCTCTACCGTCAAACACTGAAGCTTTCTTT.

V usage is TRBV19 and J usage is TRBJ2-1; 8 positions match TRBD1. The CDR3 is 16 residues long. Germline CDR1 LNHDA, CDR2 SQIVND (reference sequence). V shed 3 bases and J 7 bases; nucleotides not matched to a gene: 11. The CDR3 region is CASSIQGQGAKNEQFF. The DNA of the CDR3 is TGTGCCAGTAGTATTCAGGGCCAGGGGGCGAAGAATGAGCAGTTCTTC.

This clone is a singleton in its sample. This chain connects TRBV19 to TRBJ1-5; D is ambiguous. CDR3 size: 14 residues. V shed 3 bases and J shed 5 bases, with 11 bases lying between them. CDR1 is LNHDA and CDR2 is SQIVND in the germline V gene (reference sequence). The CDR3 reads CASSIHQSYQPQHF. For the CDR3, the DNA is TGTGCCAGTAGTATCCATCAGAGTTATCAGCCCCAGCATTTT.

V usage is TRBV11-2 and J usage is TRBJ1-1; D remains unclear. The germline V gene encodes CDR1 SGHAT and CDR2 FQNNGV. The V end was cut by 0 bases, the J end by 0 bases, with 8 bases between. The CDR3 has 15 amino acids. The CDR3 region has the DNA TGTGCCAGCAGCTTAGATCCAGGACTGAACACTGAAGCTTTCTTT. Translation: CASSLDPGLNTEAFF.

V gene TRBV7-6 combines with J gene TRBJ2-2; 8 bases fit TRBD2. With 5 bases clipped from V and 2 bases from J, the junction kept 4 bases outside the gene matches. This CDR3 contains 15 residues. Germline CDR1 reads SGHVS; CDR2 reads FNYEAQ. CDR3 amino acids: CASSPIAGNTGELFF. CDR3 nucleotide sequence: TGTGCCAGCAGCCCCATAGCGGGAAACACCGGGGAGCTGTTTTTT.

The chain joins TRBV28 to TRBJ2-7, with unresolved D. The germline CDR1 and CDR2 sequences are MDHEN and SYDVKM. This CDR3 comprises 12 residues. With 6 bases removed from V and 5 bases from J, the gap between germline ends came to 11 bases. For the CDR3, the DNA is TGTGCCAGCAGGGACCTCCCCGACGAGCAGTACTTC. Translation gives CASRDLPDEQYF.

The chain has TRBV5-6 and TRBJ2-5; 13 nucleotides line up with TRBD2. V dropped 4 bases and J dropped 4; count of bases not matched to a gene: 7. CDR1 SGHDT and CDR2 YYEEEE come from the germline V gene. CDR3 length equals 16 residues. CDR3 sequence reads: CASSPTRTSGRETQYF. The CDR3 coding sequence is TGTGCCAGCAGCCCAACCCGGACTAGCGGGAGAGAGACCCAGTACTTC. Together with reference TRBV5-6 and TRBJ2-5, the CDR3 gives the full variable domain: DAGVTQSPTHLIKTRGQQVTLRCSPKSGHDTVSWYQQALGQGPQFIFQYYEEEERQRGNFPDRFSGHQFPNYSSELNVNALLLGDSALYLCASSPTRTSGRETQYFGPGTRLLVL.

This clone has just a few counts. The chain's CDR3 is CASGLQSQGEETQYF. The CDR3 DNA sequence: TGTGCCAGCGGATTACAGTCCCAGGGGGAGGAGACCCAGTACTTC. The chain employs TRBV2 and TRBJ2-5; 7 bases align to TRBD1. The CDR3 loop spans 15 amino acids. J was trimmed by 5 bases and V by 8 bases; bases with no gene match: 14. Germline V gene sequence: CDR1 SNHLY, CDR2 FYNNEI.

The chain links TRBV25-1 to TRBJ1-4; unclear D gene. CDR3 length equals 13 residues. Germline CDR1 and CDR2: MGHDK and SYGVNS. Deletions cut 6 bases from V and 8 bases from J, with 13 bases between. The CDR3 DNA follows: TGTGCCAGCAGAGCCCAGGTTCACGAAAAACTGTTTTTT. Translation gives CASRAQVHEKLFF.

The chain employs TRBV12-3 or TRBV12-4 and TRBJ2-7; D assignment may be TRBD1 or TRBD2 (5 bases each). Trimming stripped 3 bases from V and 6 bases from J, with 12 bases between. The CDR3 consists of 13 residues. This CDR3 reads CASSFLRGREQYF. The CDR3 nucleotides are TGTGCCAGCAGTTTTCTTAGGGGACGCGAGCAGTACTTC.

This chain connects TRBV7-9 to TRBJ1-1, with D perhaps matching TRBD1 (5 bases). This CDR3 is 16 amino acids long. Between the trimmed V and J ends, which lost 1 base and 0 bases, there was a span of 12 bases. Per the germline V gene, CDR1 is SEHNR and CDR2 is FQNEAQ (reference sequence). CDR3 sequence reads: CASSLGSGTMNTEAFF. DNA of the CDR3: TGTGCCAGCAGCTTAGGATCAGGGACCATGAACACTGAAGCTTTCTTT.